These 29 T cell receptor beta chains were all obtained from the same sample, sequenced in a study of blood T cell repertoires in COVID-19. Sequencing used immunoSEQ multiplex PCR; TCRdb keeps in-frame clones, though not all of them. This table has 250,000 to 300,000 clones, approximately 82% appearing once. The sequenced sample was peripheral blood. The receptors come from a man between 60 and 75 years old who had recovered from COVID-19.

J is TRBJ2-7 and V is TRBV6-5; D remains unclear. Trimming removed 8 bases from V and 3 bases from J, with 11 bases in between. CDR1 MNHEY and CDR2 SVGAGI come from the germline V gene. The CDR3 has 12 amino acids. CDR3 sequence: CASLNTLYEQYF. The DNA for the CDR3 is TGTGCCAGCCTTAACACCCTCTACGAGCAGTACTTC.

The V and J genes are TRBV3-1 (or the pseudogene TRBV3-2) and TRBJ2-1; 9 nucleotides match TRBD2. The V gene end was trimmed by 0 bases and the J gene end by 4 bases; junction bases not matched to a gene: 4. The CDR3 has 16 amino acids. Germline assignment: CDR1 LGHDT and CDR2 YNNKEL (reference sequence). This chain's CDR3 is CASSQDLAGGYNEQFF. In DNA form, the CDR3 reads TGTGCCAGCAGCCAAGATCTGGCGGGGGGGTACAATGAGCAGTTCTTC.

This sequence joins TRBV6-6 and TRBJ2-2; 8 bases are shared with TRBD1. This CDR3 is built from 16 residues. Germline values: CDR1 MNHNY, CDR2 SVGAGI (reference sequence). V shed 6 bases, J shed 2 bases, and the junction held 8 bases outside the gene matches. The CDR3 DNA sequence: TGTGCCAGCAGAGAAACAGACAGGGGCAACACCGGGGAGCTGTTTTTT. It codes for CASRETDRGNTGELFF.

This chain links TRBV18 with TRBJ2-2; D might be TRBD1 (6 bases). This CDR3 is 16 amino acids long. The V and J ends lost 1 base and 2 bases respectively, with 11 bases between them. Germline values: CDR1 KGHSH, CDR2 LQKENI. CDR3 amino acids: CASSPRGTLNTGELFF. The DNA for the CDR3 is TGTGCCAGCTCACCACGTGGGACACTTAACACCGGGGAGCTGTTTTTT.

The chain carries TRBV6-5 and TRBJ1-6; 8 nucleotides align to TRBD1. This CDR3 region has 15 residues. V dropped 6 bases and J dropped 7; count of bases not matched to a gene: 8. CDR1 and CDR2 from the germline V gene are MNHEY and SVGAGI. The CDR3: CASRSGQGGNSPLHF. The CDR3 coding sequence is TGTGCCAGCAGGAGCGGACAGGGCGGAAATTCACCCCTCCACTTT.

The gene calls are TRBV15 and TRBJ2-4; possibly TRBD1 for D (5 bases). Germline CDR1 LNHNV, CDR2 YYDKDF (reference sequence). V was trimmed by 3 bases and J by 1 base, leaving 10 bases between them. The CDR3 consists of 15 residues. CDR3 sequence (DNA): TGTGCCACCAGCAGGGCGACAGATGCCAAAAACATTCAGTACTTC. Amino acids: CATSRATDAKNIQYF.

Only a few counts were recorded for this clone. The V call is TRBV5-5, the J call TRBJ2-3; the match to TRBD2 covers 13 bases. V was clipped by 4 bases and J by 4 bases; unmatched bases: 6. This CDR3 contains 16 residues. Germline CDR1 is SGHKS and CDR2 is YYEKEE (reference sequence). The CDR3 DNA is TGTGCCAGCAGCGGGGGACTAGCGGGGCGGGCAGATACGCAGTATTTT. Amino acid sequence: CASSGGLAGRADTQYF. Variable domain in full (rest from reference TRBV5-5 and TRBJ2-3): DAGVTQSPTHLIKTRGQQVTLRCSPISGHKSVSWYQQVLGQGPQFIFQYYEKEERGRGNFPDRFSARQFPNYSSELNVNALLLGDSALYLCASSGGLAGRADTQYFGPGTRLTVL.

The rearrangement uses TRBV12-3 or TRBV12-4 and TRBJ2-5; D gene ambiguous. Trimming removed 6 bases at V and 2 bases at J, with 10 bases between. The CDR3 has 13 amino acids. As DNA, the CDR3 is TGTGCCAGCAGACGTGAGGTTCAAGAGACCCAGTACTTC. Translation gives CASRREVQETQYF.

V is TRBV18 and J is TRBJ2-2; 14 nucleotides line up with TRBD2. Germline values: CDR1 KGHSH, CDR2 LQKENI. The CDR3 consists of 15 residues. J gave up 9 bases and V 5 bases, and 5 bases lay outside the gene matches. Written as DNA, the CDR3 is TGTGCCAGCTCAGGAGGGACTAGCGGGAGACGGGAGCTGTTTTTT. Its translation is CASSGGTSGRRELFF.

The CDR3 DNA is TGTGCCAGCAGTGAATCGGGGACACAGTTTATAGGGGATACGCAGTATTTT. This codes for CASSESGTQFIGDTQYF. The rearrangement joins TRBV25-1 to TRBJ2-3, with D possibly TRBD1 on 6 matching bases. The CDR3 runs to 17 residues. The germline V gene encodes CDR1 MGHDK and CDR2 SYGVNS. V was trimmed by 1 base and J by 6 bases, leaving 20 bases between them.

This clone was seen a handful of times. The gene calls are TRBV14 and TRBJ1-6, with TRBD1 matching over 7 bases. After removal of 4 bases from V and 7 bases from J, the junction contained 7 bases not matched to a gene. This CDR3 has 15 residues. The germline gives CDR1 SGHDN, CDR2 FVKESK. CDR3 amino acids: CASSRAGTENSPLHF. In nucleotides, the CDR3 is TGTGCCAGCAGCCGAGCCGGGACAGAGAATTCACCCCTCCACTTT.

The chain combines TRBV5-1 with TRBJ2-5, with TRBD1 matching 9 bases. The V gene's germline CDR1 is SGHRS and CDR2 YFSETQ. The CDR3 has 18 amino acids. Trimming took 2 bases from V and 0 from J; bases not matched to a gene: 11. The CDR3 is CASSFSGTGRRNQETQYF. The CDR3 DNA is TGCGCCAGCAGCTTCTCCGGGACAGGGAGACGGAACCAAGAGACCCAGTACTTC.

V and J are TRBV3-1 (or the pseudogene TRBV3-2) and TRBJ2-1; D might be TRBD1 (8 bases). This CDR3 spans 13 amino acids. Germline CDR1 and CDR2: LGHDT and YNNKEL (reference sequence). The V end was cut by 0 bases, the J end by 13 bases, with 13 bases between. Here the CDR3 DNA reads TGTGCCAGCAGCCAAGACAACAGGGGGGGACAGTTCTTC. It specifies CASSQDNRGGQFF.

The gene calls are TRBV5-5 and TRBJ2-7; TRBD2 agrees at 10 bases. Trimming cost V 2 bases and J 4 bases; bases outside gene matches: 9. The CDR3 spans 16 residues. The germline V gene has CDR1 SGHKS and CDR2 YYEKEE (reference sequence). CDR3 residues: CASSLQPSGSSYEQYF. The CDR3 region has the DNA TGTGCCAGCAGCTTACAGCCTAGCGGGAGTTCGTACGAGCAGTACTTC.

CDR3 amino acids: CARGTARNTGELFF. The CDR3 region has the DNA TGTGCCCGAGGGACAGCCCGGAACACCGGGGAGCTGTTTTTT. V is TRBV30 and J is TRBJ2-2; 7 nucleotides align to TRBD1. Trimming took 8 bases from V and 1 from J; bases not matched to a gene: 7. In germline, CDR1 is GTSNPN, CDR2 SVGIG (reference sequence). CDR3 length: 14 amino acids.

This chain connects TRBV11-2 to TRBJ2-1; possible D gene TRBD2, 6 bases. There are 17 residues in the CDR3. Germline V CDR1 and CDR2: SGHAT, FQNNGV. The V end was cut by 5 bases, the J end by 5 bases, with 22 bases between. The CDR3 DNA reads TGTGCCAGCAGCCCCCGGACCGTATTAGCGGATAACAATGAGCAGTTCTTC. Translated: CASSPRTVLADNNEQFF.

The chain joins TRBV12-3 or TRBV12-4 to TRBJ2-5; TRBD2 might be the D (6 bases). V lost 4 bases and J lost 5, with 11 bases in between. The CDR3 extends over 13 amino acids. CDR3 sequence (DNA): TGTGCCAGCAGTTGGGACTCCGCGGAGACCCAGTACTTC. Translated, it gives CASSWDSAETQYF.

This clone was seen only once. V is TRBV11-2 and J is TRBJ1-2; no clear D gene. V was clipped by 1 base and J by 7 bases, with 10 bases between them. This CDR3 has 13 amino acids. Looked up from germline, CDR1 is SGHAT and CDR2 is FQNNGV. The chain's CDR3 is CASSLGGGLGYTF. CDR3 coding DNA: TGTGCCAGCAGCTTAGGTGGAGGGCTTGGCTACACCTTC. The whole variable domain, filled in from reference TRBV11-2 and TRBJ1-2, reads EAGVAQSPRYKIIEKRQSVAFWCNPISGHATLYWYQQILGQGPKLLIQFQNNGVVDDSQLPKDRFSAERLKGVDSTLKIQPAKLEDSAVYLCASSLGGGLGYTFGSGTRLTVV.

CDR3 in DNA: TGTGCCAGCAGGTCGACTCCGCCGGGGGCGCAGTATTTT. Translation gives CASRSTPPGAQYF. V and J are TRBV7-3 and TRBJ2-3, with a tentative D call TRBD2 (6 bases). Germline CDR1 is SGHTA and CDR2 is FQGTGA. The V gene lost 6 bases and the J gene lost 10 bases, with 17 bases spanning the gap. There are 13 residues in the CDR3.

Points on this clone: Its ends do not fully match the called genes, so a read error is possible. V is TRBV3-1 (or the pseudogene TRBV3-2) and J is TRBJ2-1; 10 bases are shared with TRBD1. The CDR3 consists of 14 residues. Germline CDR1 is LGHDT and CDR2 is YNNKEL (reference sequence). CDR3 region: CASSPRDRGISKVF. In DNA form, the CDR3 reads TGTGCCAGCAGCCCGCGGGACAGGGGAATTTCTAAAGTCTTC.

The chain combines TRBV6-6 with TRBJ2-2; no definite D call. Germline CDR1 and CDR2: MNHNY and SVGAGI (reference sequence). The V end was cut by 2 bases, the J end by 2 bases, with 9 bases between. The length of the CDR3 is 15 residues. The CDR3 region has the DNA TGTGCCAGCAGTTACGTGGCGGCCAACACCGGGGAGCTGTTTTTT. Translation: CASSYVAANTGELFF.

This chain links TRBV27 with TRBJ2-5; D not resolved. Germline loops: CDR1 MNHEY, CDR2 SMNVEV (reference sequence). CDR3 length: 15 amino acids. Trimming took off 5 bases at V and 4 bases at J, with 17 bases between the two ends. This CDR3 is CASSPRLSTLETQYF. The CDR3 nucleotides read TGTGCCAGCAGTCCCCGACTCTCCACCCTAGAGACCCAGTACTTC.

The rearrangement joins TRBV28 to TRBJ2-5, with TRBD2 matching over 7 bases. Germline CDR1 and CDR2: MDHEN and SYDVKM. The V segment lost 3 bases and the J segment 4 bases; nucleotides outside the gene matches: 2. This CDR3 has 13 amino acids. The DNA of the CDR3 is TGTGCCAGCAGTTTTGGGAGGGGAGAGACCCAGTACTTC. Amino acids: CASSFGRGETQYF.

This chain uses TRBV21-1 with TRBJ2-3; the table calls TRBD1, which could not be checked here. TRBV21-1 is shown as a pseudogene. The CDR3 length is 14 residues. Here the CDR3 DNA reads TGTGCCAGCAGCATGGACAGGGTGAGAAATACGCAGTATTTT. Protein product: CASSMDRVRNTQYF.

The chain employs TRBV5-6 and TRBJ2-7; TRBD2 matches 9 bases. Germline V gene data show CDR1 as SGHDT and CDR2 as YYEEEE. The V segment lost 6 bases and the J segment 0 bases; nucleotides outside the gene matches: 4. This CDR3 is built from 14 residues. CDR3 protein: CASIRLAVSYEQYF. Written as DNA, the CDR3 is TGTGCCAGCATACGACTAGCGGTCTCCTACGAGCAGTACTTC.

Only a few counts were recorded for this clone. Other DNA sequences in the sample encode the same CDR3. V is TRBV5-1 and J is TRBJ1-2, with TRBD1 matching 11 bases. The CDR3 consists of 14 residues. Germline assignment: CDR1 SGHRS and CDR2 YFSETQ. The ends lost 0 bases at V and 8 bases at J; junction bases unmatched: 3. The CDR3 DNA follows: TGCGCCAGCAGCTTGGCCGGGACAGGGGGAGGCTACACCTTC. As protein: CASSLAGTGGGYTF.

V and J are TRBV4-1 and TRBJ2-5; 9 bases are a match to TRBD2. Losses at the gene ends were 1 base for V and 4 bases for J; bases not matched to a gene: 7. Germline assignment: CDR1 MGHRA and CDR2 YSYEKL. The CDR3 runs to 16 residues. The CDR3 reads CASSQVGRGGLETQYF. The CDR3 coding sequence is TGCGCCAGCAGCCAAGTCGGGCGGGGGGGCTTAGAGACCCAGTACTTC.

The V call is TRBV6-5, the J call TRBJ2-7; D possibly corresponds to TRBD1 (6 bases). The V gene lost 7 bases and the J gene lost 1 base, with 14 bases spanning the gap. The V gene's germline CDR1 is MNHEY and CDR2 SVGAGI. The CDR3 has 14 amino acids. The CDR3, as DNA: TGTGCCAGCAAACATCCAGGACAGTCCTACGAGCAGTACTTC. This gives the protein CASKHPGQSYEQYF.

This chain joins TRBV11-2 and TRBJ2-1; TRBD2 matches at 7 bases. CDR1 SGHAT and CDR2 FQNNGV come from the germline V gene. The CDR3 sequence is 15 residues long. With V trimmed by 7 bases and J by 3 bases, 9 bases remained unmatched. The CDR3 reads CASTRRTSDYNEQFF. The CDR3 nucleotides are TGTGCCAGCACCCGAAGAACTAGCGACTACAATGAGCAGTTCTTC.